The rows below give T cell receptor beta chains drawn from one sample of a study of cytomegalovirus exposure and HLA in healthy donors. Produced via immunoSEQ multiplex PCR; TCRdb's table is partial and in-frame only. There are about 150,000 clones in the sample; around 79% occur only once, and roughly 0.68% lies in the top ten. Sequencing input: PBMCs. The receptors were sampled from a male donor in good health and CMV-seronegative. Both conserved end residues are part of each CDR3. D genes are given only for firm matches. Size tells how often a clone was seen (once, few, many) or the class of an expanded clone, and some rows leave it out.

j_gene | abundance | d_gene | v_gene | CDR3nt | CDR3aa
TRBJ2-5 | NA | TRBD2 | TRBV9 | TGTGCCAGCAGCGTAGCTGGCGGGGGAAGCCAAGAGACCCAGTACTTC | CASSVAGGGSQETQYF
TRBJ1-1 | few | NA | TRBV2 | TGTGCCAGCAGTCCCCGCGCCAAGAACACTGAAGCTTTCTTT | CASSPRAKNTEAFF
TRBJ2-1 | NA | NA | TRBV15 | TGTGCCACCAGCGGACCTCCTACAGGGTCCTACAATGAGCAGTTCTTC | CATSGPPTGSYNEQFF
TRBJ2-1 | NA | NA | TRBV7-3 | TGTGCCAGCAGCTCTCGGACGGGGAATGAGCAGTTCTTC | CASSSRTGNEQFF
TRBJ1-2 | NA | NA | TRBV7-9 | TGTTCCAGCAGCTCAAACCGGGACACAGCTAACTATGGCTACACCTTC | CSSSSNRDTANYGYTF
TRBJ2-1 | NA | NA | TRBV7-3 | TGTGCCAGCAGCGGAGTGCTTGACAATGAGCAGTTCTTC | CASSGVLDNEQFF
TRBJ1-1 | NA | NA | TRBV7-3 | TGTGCCAGCAGCTTAATTGGGGGGTACACTGAAGCTTTCTTT | CASSLIGGYTEAFF
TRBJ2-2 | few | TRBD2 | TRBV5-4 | TGTGCCAGCAGCTTACCCTTGGGAGGGATCACCGGGGAGCTGTTTTTT | CASSLPLGGITGELFF
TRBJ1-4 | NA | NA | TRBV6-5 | TGTGCCAGCAGTTCCCTACAGATACCTAATGAAAAACTGTTTTTT | CASSSLQIPNEKLFF
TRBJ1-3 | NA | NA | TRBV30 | TGTGCCTCGAACGACAGACCCTCTGGAAACACCATATATTTT | CASNDRPSGNTIYF
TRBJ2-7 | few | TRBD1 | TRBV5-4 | TGTGCCAGCAGCTTGCCCGGGACAGGGGAGCCTGAGCAGTACTTC | CASSLPGTGEPEQYF
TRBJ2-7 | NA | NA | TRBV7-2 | TGTGCCAGCAGCCAGGGGCCAGGGAACTACGAGCAGTACTTC | CASSQGPGNYEQYF
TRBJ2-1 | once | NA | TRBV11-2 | TGTGCCAGCAGCCCCACAAAAGGGGGCTCCTACAATGAGCAGTTCTTC | CASSPTKGGSYNEQFF
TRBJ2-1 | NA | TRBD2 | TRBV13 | TGTGCCAGCAGCTTAACTAGCGGGGCCCCGGATGAGCAGTTCTTC | CASSLTSGAPDEQFF
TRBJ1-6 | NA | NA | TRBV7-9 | TGTTCCAGCAGCTCAATGTCTGCAGACTCTTATAATTCACCCCTCCACTTT | CSSSSMSADSYNSPLHF
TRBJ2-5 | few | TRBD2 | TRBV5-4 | TGTGCCAGCAGCTTGACGGGGGGAGAGACCCAGTACTTC | CASSLTGGETQYF
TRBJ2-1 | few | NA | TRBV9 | TGTGCCAGCAGCGTAGCCCCCCTTAACAATGAGCAGTTCTTC | CASSVAPLNNEQFF
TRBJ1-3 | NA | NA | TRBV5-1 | TGCGCCAGCAGCTTGTACTCTGGAAACACCATATATTTT | CASSLYSGNTIYF
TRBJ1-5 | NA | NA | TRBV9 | TGTGCCAGCAGCGCAGATAGCAATCAGCCCCAGCATTTT | CASSADSNQPQHF
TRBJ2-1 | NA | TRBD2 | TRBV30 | TGTGCCTGGAGTGTAGATTGGCGGGAGAAGTTCTTC | CAWSVDWREKFF
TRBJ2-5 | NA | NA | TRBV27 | TGTGCCAGCAGTTTATCCCAAACGGGGACCCAGTACTTC | CASSLSQTGTQYF
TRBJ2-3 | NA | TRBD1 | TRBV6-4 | TGTGCCAGCAGTCTACAGGGGAATACAGATACGCAGTATTTT | CASSLQGNTDTQYF
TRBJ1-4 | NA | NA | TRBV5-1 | TGCGCCAGCAGCCTTATTGGACAAAGTAATGAAAAACTGTTTTTT | CASSLIGQSNEKLFF
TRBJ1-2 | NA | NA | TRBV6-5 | TGTGCCAGCAGTTACTCGACAGCTTTCAACTATGGCTACACCTTC | CASSYSTAFNYGYTF
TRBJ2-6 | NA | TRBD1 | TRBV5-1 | TGCGCCAGCAGCAAAGGGACAGGGGGCTATGGGGCCAACGTCCTGACTTTC | CASSKGTGGYGANVLTF
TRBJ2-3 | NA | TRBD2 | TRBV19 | TGTGCCAGTAGTATAGGCCCCGCTAGCGGGAGTTTAGCAGATACGCAGTATTTT | CASSIGPASGSLADTQYF
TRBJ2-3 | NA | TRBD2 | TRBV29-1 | TGCAGCGTGGGGACTAGCGGGAGGGATACGCAGTATTTT | CSVGTSGRDTQYF
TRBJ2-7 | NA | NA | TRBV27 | TGTGCCAGCAGTTTTGGCGAAGCGTCCTACGAGCAGTACTTC | CASSFGEASYEQYF
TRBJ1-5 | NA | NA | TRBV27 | TGTGCCAGCAGTTTATCTAGGGGTGATCAGCCCCAGCATTTT | CASSLSRGDQPQHF
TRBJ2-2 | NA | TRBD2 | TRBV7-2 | TGTGCCAGCAGCTTCCGCGGGGGGGCTATTGGCGGGGAGCTGTTTTTT | CASSFRGGAIGGELFF
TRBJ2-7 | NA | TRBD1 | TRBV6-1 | TGTGCCACCTCCCCGGACAGGTACGAGCAGTACTTC | CATSPDRYEQYF
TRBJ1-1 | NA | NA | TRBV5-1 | TGCGCCAGTAACCACCTGGGGCTGGGGAACACTGAAGCTTTCTTT | CASNHLGLGNTEAFF
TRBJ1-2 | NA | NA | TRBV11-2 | TGTGCCAGCAGCCTACAGGGTTTAGGAAACACCTTC | CASSLQGLGNTF
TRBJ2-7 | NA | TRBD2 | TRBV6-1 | TGTGCCAGCAGTCGACTAGCGGGAGCCTACGAGCAGTACTTC | CASSRLAGAYEQYF
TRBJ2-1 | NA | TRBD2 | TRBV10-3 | TGTGCCAGCGGACTAGCGGGGGAAACCTACAATGAGCAGTTCTTC | CASGLAGETYNEQFF
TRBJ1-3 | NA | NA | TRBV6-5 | TGTGCCAGCAGTTACTCGAGACACCTCTCTGGAAACACCATATATTTT | CASSYSRHLSGNTIYF
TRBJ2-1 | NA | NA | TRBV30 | TGTGCCTGGAGTAGGGGGCTAGCGGGCCACAATGAGCAGTTCTTC | CAWSRGLAGHNEQFF
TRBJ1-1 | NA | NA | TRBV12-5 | TGTGCTAGTACCCCGGGGGAGGGATGGACTGAAGCTTTCTTT | CASTPGEGWTEAFF
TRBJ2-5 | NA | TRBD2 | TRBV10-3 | TGTGCCATCAGTGTACTAGCGGGCAAAGAGACCCAGTACTTC | CAISVLAGKETQYF
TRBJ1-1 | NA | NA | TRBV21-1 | TGTGCCAGCAGTCACGGACCCAGGGACACTGAAGCTTTCTTT | CASSHGPRDTEAFF
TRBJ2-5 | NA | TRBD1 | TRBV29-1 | TGCAGCGTTGCGGGACAGGGGGCGATCGGAGAGACCCAGTACTTC | CSVAGQGAIGETQYF
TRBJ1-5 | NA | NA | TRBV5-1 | TGCGCCAGCAGCTTCGAGGGAATGAGCAATCAGCCCCAGCATTTT | CASSFEGMSNQPQHF
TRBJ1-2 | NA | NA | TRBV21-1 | TGTGCCAGCACCAAGCAGGGTTTTTGCCATGGCTACACCTTC | CASTKQGFCHGYTF
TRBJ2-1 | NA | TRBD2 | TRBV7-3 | TGTGCCAGCAGCTTAAATGGCGGGGGGGGGTACAATGAGCAGTTCTTC | CASSLNGGGGYNEQFF
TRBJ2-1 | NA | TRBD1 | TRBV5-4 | TGTGCCAGCAGCTCACCGACAGGGGGGATGTACAATGAGCAGTTCTTC | CASSSPTGGMYNEQFF
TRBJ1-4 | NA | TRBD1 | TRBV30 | TGTGCCTGGAGGCCGGGACAGGGGGAGGCTAATGAAAAACTGTTTTTT | CAWRPGQGEANEKLFF
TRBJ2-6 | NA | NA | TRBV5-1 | TGCGCCAGCAGCTTGTTGGGCAGCATATCTGGGGCCAACGTCCTGACTTTC | CASSLLGSISGANVLTF